These T cell receptor beta chains were read from a single sample in a study of graft-versus-host responses after intestinal transplantation. Sequencing was performed with immunoSEQ multiplex PCR; in TCRdb, only in-frame clones are kept and a portion is missing. The repertoire holds 9,500 to 13,000 clones, with roughly 92% as singletons. Source: PBMCs, taken about 70 days after transplant. These receptor sequences come from a human patient who received an intestinal transplant, so some T cells may come from the graft donor. The conserved cysteine and the conserved F or W are not part of the CDR3 here. A D gene is named only where the DNA matches it firmly. Some rows have no size entry. The others give once, few or many, or a class for an expanded clone.

clone_size: .; d_call: .; v_call: TRBV6-1; cdr3_aa: ASSDRYTEAF
clone_size: .; d_call: .; v_call: TRBV4-1; cdr3_aa: ASSQTKNTEAF
clone_size: .; d_call: .; v_call: TRBV27; cdr3_aa: ASSSGKGGSYEQY
clone_size: .; d_call: .; v_call: TRBV6-5; cdr3_aa: ASSYSPTRFYGYT
clone_size: .; d_call: .; v_call: TRBV19; cdr3_aa: ASSMGPGWYEQY
clone_size: .; d_call: .; v_call: TRBV9; cdr3_aa: ASSVAGLDNTEAF
clone_size: .; d_call: .; v_call: TRBV7-9; cdr3_aa: ASSPGWETQY
clone_size: .; d_call: TRBD1; v_call: TRBV7-9; cdr3_aa: ASSLALTGGSHYGYT
clone_size: .; d_call: .; v_call: TRBV7-9; cdr3_aa: ASSLTRAGGVYGYT
clone_size: once; d_call: .; v_call: TRBV6-1; cdr3_aa: ASSQGQATGQPQH
clone_size: .; d_call: TRBD2; v_call: TRBV19; cdr3_aa: ASSPLTSGRVVGSYEQY
clone_size: .; d_call: .; v_call: TRBV5-6; cdr3_aa: ASSLVATGTLSYEQY
clone_size: .; d_call: TRBD2; v_call: TRBV4-2; cdr3_aa: ASSQVAGGGTDTQY
clone_size: once; d_call: .; v_call: TRBV6-9; cdr3_aa: ASSYGRLNTEAF
clone_size: .; d_call: .; v_call: TRBV10-2; cdr3_aa: ASSESGLGGGEQY
clone_size: .; d_call: TRBD2; v_call: TRBV29-1; cdr3_aa: SVLTSGFYNEQF
clone_size: few; d_call: .; v_call: TRBV10-3; cdr3_aa: AASGSNTEAF
clone_size: .; d_call: TRBD2; v_call: TRBV11-3; cdr3_aa: ASSFAGGPVNEQF
clone_size: .; d_call: .; v_call: TRBV10-1; cdr3_aa: ASSLNTGELF
clone_size: .; d_call: .; v_call: TRBV27; cdr3_aa: ASSLWQNSNQPQH
clone_size: .; d_call: .; v_call: TRBV27; cdr3_aa: ASSPETGSTYEKLF
clone_size: .; d_call: TRBD1; v_call: TRBV19; cdr3_aa: ASSMTGLDTDTQY
clone_size: .; d_call: TRBD2; v_call: TRBV5-1; cdr3_aa: ASSLAPGLGSGELF
clone_size: .; d_call: TRBD1; v_call: TRBV15; cdr3_aa: ATSREAGTGGREQY
clone_size: .; d_call: .; v_call: TRBV9; cdr3_aa: ASSENGGSLDEQF
clone_size: once; d_call: TRBD2; v_call: TRBV7-9; cdr3_aa: ASSSPKKSGRAGNTQY